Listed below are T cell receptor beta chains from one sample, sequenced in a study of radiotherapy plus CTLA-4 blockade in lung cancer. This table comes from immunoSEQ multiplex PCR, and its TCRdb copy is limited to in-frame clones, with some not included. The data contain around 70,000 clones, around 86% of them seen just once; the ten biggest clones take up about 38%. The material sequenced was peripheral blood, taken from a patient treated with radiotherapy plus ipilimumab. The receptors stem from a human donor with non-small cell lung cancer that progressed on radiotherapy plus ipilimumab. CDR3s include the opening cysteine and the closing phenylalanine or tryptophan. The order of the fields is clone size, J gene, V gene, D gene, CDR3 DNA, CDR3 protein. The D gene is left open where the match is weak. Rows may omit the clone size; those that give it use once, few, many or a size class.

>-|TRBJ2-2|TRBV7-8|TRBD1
TGTGCCAGCAGCACTGGACAGGGGGCGCGCGGGGAGCTGTTTTTT
CASSTGQGARGELFF
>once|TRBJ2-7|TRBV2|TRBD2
TGTGCCAGCAACCTAGCGGGAGAGAGGGAGCAGTACTTC
CASNLAGEREQYF
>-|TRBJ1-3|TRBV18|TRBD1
TGTGCCAGCTCTCGGACAGGCTCTGGAAACACCATATATTTT
CASSRTGSGNTIYF
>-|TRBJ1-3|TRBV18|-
TGTGCCAGCTCACCACTTCGGGACGGCTCTGGAAACACCATATATTTT
CASSPLRDGSGNTIYF
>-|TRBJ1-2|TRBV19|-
TGTGCCAGTAGCCTGACGGACAGCTATGGCTACACCTTC
CASSLTDSYGYTF
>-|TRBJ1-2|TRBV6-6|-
TGTGCCAGCAGTTACGAGATCGGAGGGTCCGATGGCTACACCTTC
CASSYEIGGSDGYTF
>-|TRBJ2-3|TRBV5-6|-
TGTGCCAGCAGCTTTAACAGGGTCCGCAGCACAGATACGCAGTATTTT
CASSFNRVRSTDTQYF
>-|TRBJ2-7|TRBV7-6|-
TGTGCCAGCAGCACAGGGGGGGGGTCCTACGAGCAGTACTTC
CASSTGGGSYEQYF
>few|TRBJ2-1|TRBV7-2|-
TGTGCCAGCAGACTAGGTACGACGATTGAGCAGTTCTTC
CASRLGTTIEQFF
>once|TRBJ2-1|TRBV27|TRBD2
TGTGCCAGCAGTCTGGGACTAGCGGGAGACGATGAGCAGTTCTTC
CASSLGLAGDDEQFF
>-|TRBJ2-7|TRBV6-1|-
TGTGCCAGCAGTGGGATTTACGAGCAGTACTTC
CASSGIYEQYF
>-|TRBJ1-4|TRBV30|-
TGTGCCTGGAGGTATGCGGGAGCTAATGAAAAACTGTTTTTT
CAWRYAGANEKLFF
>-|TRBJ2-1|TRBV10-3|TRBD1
TGTGCCATCAGTTACGCAGGGGGCGCCGAGCAGTTCTTC
CAISYAGGAEQFF
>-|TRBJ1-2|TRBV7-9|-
TGTGCCAGCAGCTTAGCTAACAGAGATGGCTACACCTTC
CASSLANRDGYTF
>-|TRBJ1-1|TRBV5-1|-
TGCGCCAGCAGCTTGGATCCCGGCCCGGGCAACACTGAAGCTTTCTTT
CASSLDPGPGNTEAFF
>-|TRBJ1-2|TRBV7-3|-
TGTGCCAGCAGCTTAAGCAGGGCGGATGGCTACACCTTC
CASSLSRADGYTF
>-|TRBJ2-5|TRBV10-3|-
TGTGCCATCAGGGACCCCCGGCAAGAGACCCAGTACTTC
CAIRDPRQETQYF
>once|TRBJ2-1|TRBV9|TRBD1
TGTGCCAGCAGCGTAGAGGGGATCGCCGGGACAGACTACAATGAGCAGTTCTTC
CASSVEGIAGTDYNEQFF
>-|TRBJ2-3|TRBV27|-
TGTGCCAGCAGTGAAAGCACCCGACAGGCCAGTCGGCAGTATTTT
CASSESTRQASRQYF
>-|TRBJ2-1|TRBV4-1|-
TGCGCCAGCAGCCGGGGATTTGAAACTTACAATGAGCAGTTCTTC
CASSRGFETYNEQFF
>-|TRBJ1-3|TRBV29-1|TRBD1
TGCAGCGTTGACCTGGACAGGGCCGGAAACACCATATATTTT
CSVDLDRAGNTIYF
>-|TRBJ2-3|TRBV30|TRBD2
TGTGCCTGGACTTCGCAGGCTAGCGGGAGTGCGAATACGCAGTATTTT
CAWTSQASGSANTQYF
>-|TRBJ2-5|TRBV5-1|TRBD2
TGCGCCAGCAGCGGTATCCTAGCGGGAGAAGAGACCCAGTACTTC
CASSGILAGEETQYF
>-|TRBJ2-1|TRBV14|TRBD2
TGTGCCAGCAGCCTTTTGAGACTAGCTGCTCGGAACTCCTACAATGAGCAGTTCTTC
CASSLLRLAARNSYNEQFF
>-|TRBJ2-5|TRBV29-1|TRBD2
TGCAGCGTGGTGGGACTAGCGGGAGCTGAAGAGACCCAGTACTTC
CSVVGLAGAEETQYF
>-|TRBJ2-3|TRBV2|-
TGTGCCAGCAGTTTAAACACGGAGCGGGCCGATTTATCAGATACGCAGTATTTT
CASSLNTERADLSDTQYF
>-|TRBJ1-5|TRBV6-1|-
TGTGCCAGCAGTGATTCCCCGCGGGGCAGGGGTCAGCCCCAGCATTTT
CASSDSPRGRGQPQHF
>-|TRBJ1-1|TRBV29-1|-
TGCAGCGCCACCCGGGACACCCACACTGAAGCTTTCTTT
CSATRDTHTEAFF
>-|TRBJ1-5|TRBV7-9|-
TGTGCCAGCAGCGAGAACCGGGAGGGCAATCAGCCCCAGCATTTT
CASSENREGNQPQHF
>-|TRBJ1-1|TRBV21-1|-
TGTGCCAGCAGCAAAGAGAGGGTCGAGGGCTGGACTGAAGCTTTCTTT
CASSKERVEGWTEAFF
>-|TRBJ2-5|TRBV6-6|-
TGTGCCAGCAGTTACGGACCGGCCCAAGAGACCCAGTACTTC
CASSYGPAQETQYF
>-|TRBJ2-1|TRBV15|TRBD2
TGTGCCACCAGCAGGCGAGGGAGGGGATTGGATGAGCAGTTCTTC
CATSRRGRGLDEQFF
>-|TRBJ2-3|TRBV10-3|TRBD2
TGTGCCATCAGTGAGTCTCTGACTAGCGGGAGTTCAGATACGCAGTATTTT
CAISESLTSGSSDTQYF
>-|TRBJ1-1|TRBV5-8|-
TGTGCCAGCAGCTCATCAGGATCCGGGACACCGAACACTGAAGCTTTCTTT
CASSSSGSGTPNTEAFF
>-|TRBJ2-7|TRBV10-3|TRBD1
TGTGCCATTGCCGGGACAGGGAACTACGAGCAGTACTTC
CAIAGTGNYEQYF
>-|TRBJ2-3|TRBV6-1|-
TGTGCCAGCAGTGGGATGGGGAGCACAGATACGCAGTATTTT
CASSGMGSTDTQYF
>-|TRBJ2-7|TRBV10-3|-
TGTGCCATCAGTCCCGCGGGACAGACAACCGAGCAGTACTTC
CAISPAGQTTEQYF
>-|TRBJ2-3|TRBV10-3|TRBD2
TGTGCCATTTCCACTAGCGGGAGATTCAGCACAGATACGCAGTATTTT
CAISTSGRFSTDTQYF
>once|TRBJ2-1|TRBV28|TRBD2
TGTGCCAGCAGCCCAGCGGGAGGGTCTAATGAGCAGTTCTTC
CASSPAGGSNEQFF
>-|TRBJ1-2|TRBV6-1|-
TGTGCCAGCAGTGAGATGGACACTCTTGGCTATGGCTACACCTTC
CASSEMDTLGYGYTF
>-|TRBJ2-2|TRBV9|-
TGTGCCAGCAGCGTAGCTCCCTCCGGGGAGCTGTTTTTT
CASSVAPSGELFF
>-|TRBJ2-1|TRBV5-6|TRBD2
TGTGCCAGCAGCTTGTCGGGGGGTGCCTACAATGAGCAGTTCTTC
CASSLSGGAYNEQFF
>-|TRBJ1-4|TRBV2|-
TGTGCCAGCAGTGGCCCGGGTAATAATGAAAAACTGTTTTTT
CASSGPGNNEKLFF
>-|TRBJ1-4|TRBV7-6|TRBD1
TGTGCCAGCAGCCCGCGACAGGGGTTGGCGGAAAAACTGTTTTTT
CASSPRQGLAEKLFF